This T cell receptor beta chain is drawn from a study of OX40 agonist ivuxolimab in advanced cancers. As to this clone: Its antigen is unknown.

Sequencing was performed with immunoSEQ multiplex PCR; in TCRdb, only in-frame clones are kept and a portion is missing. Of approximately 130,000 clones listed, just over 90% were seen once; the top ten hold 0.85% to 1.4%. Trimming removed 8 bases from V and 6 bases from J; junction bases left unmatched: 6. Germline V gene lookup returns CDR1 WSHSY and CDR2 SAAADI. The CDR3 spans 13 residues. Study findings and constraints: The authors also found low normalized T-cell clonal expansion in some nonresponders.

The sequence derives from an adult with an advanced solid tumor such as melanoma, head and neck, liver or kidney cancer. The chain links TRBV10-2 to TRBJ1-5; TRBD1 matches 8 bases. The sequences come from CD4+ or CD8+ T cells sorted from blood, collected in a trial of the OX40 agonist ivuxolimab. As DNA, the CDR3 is TGCGCCAGCGGGCAGGGGGCGGCTCAGCCCCAGCATTTT. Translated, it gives CASGQGAAQPQHF.